What follows is one T cell receptor (beta chain) and its context. What it binds is unknown. The data are from a study of T cell repertoires in cytomegalovirus infection. This CDR3 is built from 13 residues. The V gene's germline CDR1 is DFQATT and CDR2 SNEGSKA (reference sequence). V dropped 3 bases and J dropped 0 bases, with 9 bases sitting between them. In TCRdb, the reads were re-called with MiXCR into one record per CDR3 protein. The table includes about a million distinct CDR3 sequences, around 30% detected once. This clonotype was sampled from a human donor in good health (CMV status not recorded). Some clones in this sample may be carry-over from other donors' samples. V is TRBV20-1 and J is TRBJ2-7; D call uncertain. This specimen consisted of cultured CD8+ T cells from PBMCs, obtained from culture after CMV antigen stimulation. The CDR3 bases are TGCAGTGCTAGGTGGCAGAACTCCTACGAGCAGTACTTC. Translated, it gives CSARWQNSYEQYF.